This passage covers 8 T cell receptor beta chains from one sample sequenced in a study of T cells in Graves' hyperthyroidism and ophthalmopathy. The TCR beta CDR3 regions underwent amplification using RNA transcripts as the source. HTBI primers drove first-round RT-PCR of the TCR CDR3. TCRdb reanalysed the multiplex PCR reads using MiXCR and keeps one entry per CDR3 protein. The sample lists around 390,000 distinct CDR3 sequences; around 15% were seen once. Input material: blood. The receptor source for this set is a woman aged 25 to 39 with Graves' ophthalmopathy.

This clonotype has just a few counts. The CDR3 protein is CSAFRDDSGETQYF. In nucleotides, the CDR3 is TGCAGTGCTTTCAGGGACGATTCAGGGGAGACCCAGTACTTC. The chain links TRBV20-1 to TRBJ2-5; D might be TRBD1 or TRBD2, each matching 5 bases. The CDR3 sequence is 14 residues long. Germline V gene lookup returns CDR1 DFQATT and CDR2 SNEGSKA (reference sequence). Trimming shortened V by 5 bases and J by 5 bases, and 18 bases separated the two germline ends.

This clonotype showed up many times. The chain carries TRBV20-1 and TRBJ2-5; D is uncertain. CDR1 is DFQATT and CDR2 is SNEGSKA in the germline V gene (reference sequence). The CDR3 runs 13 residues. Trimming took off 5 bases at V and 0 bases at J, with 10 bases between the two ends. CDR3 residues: CSAPWSNQETQYF. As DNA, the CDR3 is TGCAGTGCTCCTTGGAGCAACCAAGAGACCCAGTACTTC.

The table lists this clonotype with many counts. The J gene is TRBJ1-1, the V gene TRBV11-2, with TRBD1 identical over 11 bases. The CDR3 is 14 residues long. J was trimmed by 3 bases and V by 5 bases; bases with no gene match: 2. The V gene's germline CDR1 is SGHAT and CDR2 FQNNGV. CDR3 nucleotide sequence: TGTGCCAGCAGCGGGGACAGGGGGGACACTGAAGCTTTCTTT. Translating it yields CASSGDRGDTEAFF.

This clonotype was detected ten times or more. Here the CDR3 reads CASSLTPRGLDTQYF. In DNA form, the CDR3 reads TGCGCCAGCAGCTTAACCCCTAGAGGTTTGGATACGCAGTATTTT. V and J are TRBV5-1 and TRBJ2-3; D is unresolved. This CDR3 is built from 15 residues. Germline V gene lookup returns CDR1 SGHRS and CDR2 YFSETQ. V was clipped by 2 bases and J by 6 bases, with 16 bases between them.

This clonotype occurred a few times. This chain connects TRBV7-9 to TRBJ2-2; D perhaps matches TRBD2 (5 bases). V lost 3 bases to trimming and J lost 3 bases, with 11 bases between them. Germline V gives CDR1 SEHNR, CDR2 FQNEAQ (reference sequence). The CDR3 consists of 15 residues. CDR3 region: CASSFRGKDTGELFF. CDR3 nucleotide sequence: TGTGCCAGCAGCTTTAGAGGGAAAGACACCGGGGAGCTGTTTTTT.

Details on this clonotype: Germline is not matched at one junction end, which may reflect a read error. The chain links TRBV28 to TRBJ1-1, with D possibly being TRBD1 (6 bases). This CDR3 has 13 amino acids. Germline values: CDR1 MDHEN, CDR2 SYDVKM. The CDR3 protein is CACTAGGEAEALF. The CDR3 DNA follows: TGTGCCTGCACCGCCGGGGGCGAGGCTGAAGCTCTCTTT.

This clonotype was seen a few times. CDR3 DNA: TGCGCCAGCAGCTTGGAGGGATCGACAAGCTCTGGAAACACCATATATTTT. Its protein is CASSLEGSTSSGNTIYF. The chain joins TRBV5-1 to TRBJ1-3, with D uncertain. With 0 bases removed from V and 0 bases from J, the gap between germline ends came to 13 bases. The CDR3 contains 17 residues. Germline CDR1 is SGHRS and CDR2 is YFSETQ.

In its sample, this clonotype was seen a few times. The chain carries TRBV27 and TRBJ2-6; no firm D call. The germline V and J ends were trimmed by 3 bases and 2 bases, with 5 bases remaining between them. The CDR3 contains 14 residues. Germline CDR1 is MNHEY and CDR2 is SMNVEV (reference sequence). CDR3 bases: TGTGCCAGCAGTTTCCTCGCTGGGGCCAACGTCCTGACTTTC. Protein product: CASSFLAGANVLTF.